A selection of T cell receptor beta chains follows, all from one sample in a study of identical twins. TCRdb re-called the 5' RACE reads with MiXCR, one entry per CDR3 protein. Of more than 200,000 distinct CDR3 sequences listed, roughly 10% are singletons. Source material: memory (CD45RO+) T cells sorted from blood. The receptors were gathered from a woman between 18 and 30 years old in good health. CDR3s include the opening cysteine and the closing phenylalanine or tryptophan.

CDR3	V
CASSQLPPRSPSYEQYF	TRBV3-1
CASSVVSAGGTDTQYF	TRBV9
CAISAENTGELFF	TRBV10-3
CASSQSFTGSAYGYTF	TRBV3-1
CASSPGDRPYEQYF	TRBV11-1
CASSLELAATYEQYF	TRBV5-1
CASALRRANTGELFF	TRBV2
CASSRSARSYEQYF	TRBV5-1
CSVGRRGDETQYF	TRBV29-1
CSVVTNTEAFF	TRBV29-1
CSARAPTYYEQYF	TRBV20-1
CSARVGAGSGNEQFF	TRBV20-1
CASSESGSTEETQYF	TRBV10-1
CACRPTGPATIQYYEQYF	TRBV10-2
CASSQLEQNPYGYTF	TRBV16
CSVEEGGDYEQYF	TRBV29-1
CASKFGGANTEAFF	TRBV6-5
CASSLTGGPDTGELFF	TRBV7-3
CASSSGGKETQYF	TRBV12-3/TRBV12-4
CASSFRLGNLETQYF	TRBV7-9
CASSLGSGGEQFF	TRBV7-8
CASSQIRQDEQFF	TRBV14
CASSYGQGSADTQYF	TRBV12-3/TRBV12-4
CSAVSGRSTDTQYF	TRBV20-1
CSASDRPSYEQYF	TRBV20-1
CASSLMGGVTDTQYF	TRBV7-9
CASSNILAGVRSYEQYF	TRBV21-1
CASSYSASQGRYEQYF	TRBV6-5
CASSLGHNTGELFF	TRBV11-2
CASSDSGLGFPNEQFF	TRBV6-4
CASSSPGLAAYEQYF	TRBV7-2
CASSVAGGAETQYF	TRBV9
CASSSGTESSYNEQFF	TRBV2
CATSKDRSNEQFF	TRBV15
CASSSSPHEQFF	TRBV28
CASETGRGEAFF	TRBV3-1
CASSLATGITEAFF	TRBV7-9
CSARAPAGSYNEQFF	TRBV20-1
CASSLSDRNNQPQHF	TRBV3-1
CASSRSSEQFF	TRBV12-3/TRBV12-4
CASSDLGRGYGYTF	TRBV9